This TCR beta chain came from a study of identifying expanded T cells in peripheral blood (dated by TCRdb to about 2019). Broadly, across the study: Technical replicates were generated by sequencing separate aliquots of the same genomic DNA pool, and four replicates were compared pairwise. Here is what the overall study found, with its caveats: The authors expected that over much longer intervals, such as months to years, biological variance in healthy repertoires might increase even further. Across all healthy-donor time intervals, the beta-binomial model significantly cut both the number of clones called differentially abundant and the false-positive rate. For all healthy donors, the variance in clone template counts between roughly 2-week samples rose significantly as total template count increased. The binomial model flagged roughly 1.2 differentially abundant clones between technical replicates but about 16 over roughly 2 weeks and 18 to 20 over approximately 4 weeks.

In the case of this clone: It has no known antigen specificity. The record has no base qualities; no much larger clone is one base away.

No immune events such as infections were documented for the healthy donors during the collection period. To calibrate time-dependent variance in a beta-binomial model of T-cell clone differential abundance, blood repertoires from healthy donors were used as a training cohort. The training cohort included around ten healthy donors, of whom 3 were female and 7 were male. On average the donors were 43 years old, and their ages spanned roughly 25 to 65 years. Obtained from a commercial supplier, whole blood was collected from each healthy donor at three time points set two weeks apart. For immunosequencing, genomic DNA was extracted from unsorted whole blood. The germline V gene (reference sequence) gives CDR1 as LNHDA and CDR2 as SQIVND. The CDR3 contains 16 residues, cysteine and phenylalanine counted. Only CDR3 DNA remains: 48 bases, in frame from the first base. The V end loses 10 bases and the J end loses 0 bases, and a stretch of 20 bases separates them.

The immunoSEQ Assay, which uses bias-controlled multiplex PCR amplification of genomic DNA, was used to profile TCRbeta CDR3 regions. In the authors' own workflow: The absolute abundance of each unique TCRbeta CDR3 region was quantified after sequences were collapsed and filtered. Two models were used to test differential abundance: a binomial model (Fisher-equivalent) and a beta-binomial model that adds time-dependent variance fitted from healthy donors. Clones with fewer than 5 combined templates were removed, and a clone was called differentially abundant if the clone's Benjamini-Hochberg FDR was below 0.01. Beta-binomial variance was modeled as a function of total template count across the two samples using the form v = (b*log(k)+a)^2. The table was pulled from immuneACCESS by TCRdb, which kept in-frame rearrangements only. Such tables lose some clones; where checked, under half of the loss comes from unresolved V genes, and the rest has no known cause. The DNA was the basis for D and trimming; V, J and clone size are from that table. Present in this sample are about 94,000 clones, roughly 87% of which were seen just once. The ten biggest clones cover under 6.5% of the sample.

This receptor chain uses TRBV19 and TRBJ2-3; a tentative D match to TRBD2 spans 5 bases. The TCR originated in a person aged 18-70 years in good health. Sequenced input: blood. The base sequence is TGTGCCACACAACCCCCGGGAACCCTCAGCACAGATACGCAGTATTTT. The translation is CATQPPGTLSTDTQYF.